This T cell receptor beta chain was observed in a study of T cell responses to AZD1222 COVID-19 vaccine. Using immunoSEQ multiplex PCR, the repertoire was profiled, and TCRdb retains in-frame clones only, with some absent. The data contain roughly 160,000 clones, 92% of them seen just once; the ten biggest clones take up over 1.5%. V lost 4 bases, J lost 9 bases, and 11 bases lay in between. Germline V gives CDR1 SGDLS, CDR2 YYNGEE. The CDR3 has 12 residues. In its sample, this clone was seen once. What it binds is not known. Study-level points and caveats: The donor cohort was predominantly white British with a female majority, and clonal diversity may have been underestimated.

Sequenced here: peripheral blood, sampled on day 0 of AZD1222 vaccination. The rearrangement uses TRBV9 and TRBJ2-1; D uncertain. The sequence came from an adult in good health. CDR3 protein: CASSTSASEQFF. In DNA, the CDR3 is TGTGCCAGCAGCACCAGCGCGTCTGAGCAGTTCTTC.